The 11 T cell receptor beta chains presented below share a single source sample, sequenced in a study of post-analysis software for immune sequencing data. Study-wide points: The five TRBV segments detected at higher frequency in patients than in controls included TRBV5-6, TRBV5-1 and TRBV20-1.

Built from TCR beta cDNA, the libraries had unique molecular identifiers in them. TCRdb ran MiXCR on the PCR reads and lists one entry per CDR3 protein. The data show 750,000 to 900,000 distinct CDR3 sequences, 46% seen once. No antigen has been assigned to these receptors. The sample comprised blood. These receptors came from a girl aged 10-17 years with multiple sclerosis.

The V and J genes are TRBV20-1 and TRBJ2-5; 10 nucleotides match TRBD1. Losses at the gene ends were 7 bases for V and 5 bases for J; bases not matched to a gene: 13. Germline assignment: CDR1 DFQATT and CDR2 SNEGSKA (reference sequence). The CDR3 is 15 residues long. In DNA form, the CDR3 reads TGCAGTGTCCCTAAGGGACAGGGGAGGCGGGAGACCCAGTACTTC. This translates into CSVPKGQGRRETQYF.

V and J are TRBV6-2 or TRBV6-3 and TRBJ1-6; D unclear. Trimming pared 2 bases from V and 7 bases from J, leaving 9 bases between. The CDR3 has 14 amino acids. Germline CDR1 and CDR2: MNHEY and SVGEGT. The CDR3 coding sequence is TGTGCCAGCAGTTACGGAGGGTTGAATTCACCCCTCCACTTT. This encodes CASSYGGLNSPLHF.

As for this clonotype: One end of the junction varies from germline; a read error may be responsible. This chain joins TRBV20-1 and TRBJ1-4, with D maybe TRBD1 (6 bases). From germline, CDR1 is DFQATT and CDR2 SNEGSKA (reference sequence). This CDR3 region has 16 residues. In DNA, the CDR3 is TGCGGTGCTAGAGATAGTAGAGGGGGAAGGGGTGAAAAACTGTTTTTT. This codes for CGARDSRGGRGEKLFF.

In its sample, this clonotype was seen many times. The CDR3 here is CASSLGQGSTDTQYF. The CDR3 bases are TGCGCCAGCAGCTTGGGACAGGGGAGCACAGATACGCAGTATTTT. The rearrangement links TRBV5-1 to TRBJ2-3; 8 bases fit TRBD1. CDR1 is SGHRS and CDR2 is YFSETQ in the germline V gene. The CDR3 is 15 residues long. The V gene end was trimmed by 0 bases and the J gene end by 0 bases; junction bases not matched to a gene: 0.

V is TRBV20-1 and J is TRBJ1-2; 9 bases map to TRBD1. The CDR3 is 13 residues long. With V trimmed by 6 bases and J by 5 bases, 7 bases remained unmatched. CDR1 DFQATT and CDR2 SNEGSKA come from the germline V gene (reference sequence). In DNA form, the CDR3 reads TGCAGTGCCACCCCCGGACAGGGGTATGGCTACACCTTC. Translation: CSATPGQGYGYTF.

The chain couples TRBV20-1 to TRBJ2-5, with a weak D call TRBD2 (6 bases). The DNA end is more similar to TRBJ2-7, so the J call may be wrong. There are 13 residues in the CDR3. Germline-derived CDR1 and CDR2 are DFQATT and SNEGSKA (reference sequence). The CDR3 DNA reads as TGCAGTGCTAACTCGGGAGAGGGTTACGAGCAGTACTTC. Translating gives CSANSGEGYEQYF.

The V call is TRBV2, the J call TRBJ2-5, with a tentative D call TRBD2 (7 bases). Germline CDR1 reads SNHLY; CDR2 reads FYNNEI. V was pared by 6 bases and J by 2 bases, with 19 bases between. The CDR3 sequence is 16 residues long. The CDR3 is CASRPSGAGAQETQYF. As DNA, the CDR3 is TGTGCCAGCAGACCATCGGGGGCGGGGGCTCAAGAGACCCAGTACTTC. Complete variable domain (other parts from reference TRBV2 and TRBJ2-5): EPEVTQTPSHQVTQMGQEVILRCVPISNHLYFYWYRQILGQKVEFLVSFYNNEISEKSEIFDDQFSVERPDGSNFTLKIRSTKLEDSAMYFCASRPSGAGAQETQYFGPGTRLLVL.

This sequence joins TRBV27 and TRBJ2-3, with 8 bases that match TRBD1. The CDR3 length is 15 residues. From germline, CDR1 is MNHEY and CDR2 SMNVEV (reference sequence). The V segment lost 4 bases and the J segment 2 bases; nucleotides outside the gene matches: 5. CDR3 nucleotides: TGTGCCAGCAGTTCGCGACAGGGGAACACAGATACGCAGTATTTT. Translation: CASSSRQGNTDTQYF.

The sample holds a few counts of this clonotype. CDR3 in DNA: TGTGCCAGCAGCGGACAGGGTGGAGGCCACTATGGCTACACCTTC. Encoded protein: CASSGQGGGHYGYTF. This chain connects TRBV9 to TRBJ1-2, with 7 nucleotides matching TRBD1. Trimming at V came to 3 bases and at J to 3 bases, leaving 8 bases not matched to a gene. The CDR3 consists of 15 residues. The germline V gene has CDR1 SGDLS and CDR2 YYNGEE.

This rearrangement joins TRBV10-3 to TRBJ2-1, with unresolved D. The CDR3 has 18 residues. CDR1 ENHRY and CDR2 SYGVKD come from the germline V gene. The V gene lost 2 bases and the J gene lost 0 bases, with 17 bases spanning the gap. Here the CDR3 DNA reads TGTGCCATCAGTGAGCCCCCCTCTAGGCGGAGCTCCTACAATGAGCAGTTCTTC. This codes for CAISEPPSRRSSYNEQFF.

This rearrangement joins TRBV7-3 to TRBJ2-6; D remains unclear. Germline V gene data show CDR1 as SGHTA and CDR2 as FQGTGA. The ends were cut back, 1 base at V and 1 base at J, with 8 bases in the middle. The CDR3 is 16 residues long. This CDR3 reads CASSLKGRSGANVLTF. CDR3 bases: TGTGCCAGCAGCTTAAAGGGCAGATCTGGGGCCAACGTCCTGACTTTC.